The present T cell receptor beta chain was sequenced within a study of graft-versus-host responses after intestinal transplantation. The data were produced by immunoSEQ multiplex PCR, yet TCRdb's version contains in-frame clones alone and is incomplete. The top ten hold 8% to 9.5% of the sample, which has approximately 18,000 clones, roughly nine tenths seen once. A remark on this clone: Its specificity is unknown.

CDR1 SGHVS and CDR2 FQNEAQ come from the germline V gene. This CDR3 region has 14 residues. J was trimmed by 7 bases and V by 2 bases; bases with no gene match: 3. Regarding the study as a whole: Within the allografts of patients who had graft-donor T cell macrochimerism, graft-versus-host to host-versus-graft clonal ratios were high.

The input for sequencing was PBMCs, taken 230 to 240 days after intestinal transplant. V and J are TRBV7-8 and TRBJ2-1; 9 positions match TRBD2. The TCR sequence derives from a human patient who received an intestinal transplant, so some T cells may come from the graft donor. The CDR3 loop is CASSLWRGGNEQFF. CDR3 DNA sequence: TGTGCCAGCAGCTTATGGCGGGGGGGAAATGAGCAGTTCTTC. Complete variable domain (other parts from reference TRBV7-8 and TRBJ2-1): GAGVSQSPRYKVAKRGQDVALRCDPISGHVSLFWYQQALGQGPEFLTYFQNEAQLDKSGLPSDRFFAERPEGSVSTLKIQRTQQEDSAVYLCASSLWRGGNEQFFGPGTRLTVL.